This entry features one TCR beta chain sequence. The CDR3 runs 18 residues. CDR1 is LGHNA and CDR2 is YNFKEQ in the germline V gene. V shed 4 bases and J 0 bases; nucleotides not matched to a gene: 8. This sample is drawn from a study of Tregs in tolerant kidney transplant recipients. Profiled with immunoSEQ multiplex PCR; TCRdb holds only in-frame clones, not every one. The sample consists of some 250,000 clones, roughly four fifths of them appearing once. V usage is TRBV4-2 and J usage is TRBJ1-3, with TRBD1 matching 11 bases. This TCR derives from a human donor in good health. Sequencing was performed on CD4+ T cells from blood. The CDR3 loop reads CASSPGQGASASGNTIYF. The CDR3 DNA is TGTGCCAGCAGCCCAGGACAGGGGGCCTCGGCCTCTGGAAACACCATATATTTT.